This T cell receptor (beta chain) was recovered during a study of T cell repertoires in cytomegalovirus infection (dated 2019 in TCRdb). Concerning the study at large: The HLA type of each donor mattered for the analysis, because public TCR beta signatures pointed to carriage of CMV infection along with the matching HLA type. Summary of the overall study and its limitations: The ex vivo response was dominated by HLA-C-restricted CMV-specific TCR beta clonotypes, which also provided the single most frequent clonotype in two of eight donors. Cumulative frequency of public TCR beta family members discriminated carriers of CMV infection plus the relevant HLA type in this cohort and an independent approximately 370-donor cohort.

Inclusive of the bounding cysteine and phenylalanine, the CDR3 is 15 residues long. Solely the CDR3 DNA is kept, with 45 bases framed from the first base. CDR1 is given as SGHVS and CDR2 as FQNEAQ, both from the germline V gene. Trimmed from V: 5 bases; trimmed from J: 8 bases; junction bases lacking a gene match: 12. This clonotype was recorded at least ten times. No cognate antigen has been identified for it. No much larger clonotype is one base removed from it; base qualities were not supplied. Sequencing used an Illumina HiSeq 1500. TCRdb applied fastp at Q25 and MiXCR to the public reads, then kept only in-frame beta chains. CDR3 protein duplicates are merged, each entry listing the most common genes and DNA. This sample holds around 530,000 distinct CDR3 sequences; more than 15% were observed only once. The ten biggest clones cover 20% to 30% of the sample.

The chain links TRBV7-8 with TRBJ2-1, and TRBD2 aligns with 7 junction nucleotides. The sample comprised CD8+ T cells from PBMCs. This clonotype was sampled from a human donor in good health (CMV status not recorded). Some clones in this sample may be carry-over from other donors' samples. The nucleotide sequence reads as follows: TGTGCCAGCAGCCCCGAAGGGGAGGGTTCGGATGAGCAGTTCTTC. Translated, this gives CASSPEGEGSDEQFF.